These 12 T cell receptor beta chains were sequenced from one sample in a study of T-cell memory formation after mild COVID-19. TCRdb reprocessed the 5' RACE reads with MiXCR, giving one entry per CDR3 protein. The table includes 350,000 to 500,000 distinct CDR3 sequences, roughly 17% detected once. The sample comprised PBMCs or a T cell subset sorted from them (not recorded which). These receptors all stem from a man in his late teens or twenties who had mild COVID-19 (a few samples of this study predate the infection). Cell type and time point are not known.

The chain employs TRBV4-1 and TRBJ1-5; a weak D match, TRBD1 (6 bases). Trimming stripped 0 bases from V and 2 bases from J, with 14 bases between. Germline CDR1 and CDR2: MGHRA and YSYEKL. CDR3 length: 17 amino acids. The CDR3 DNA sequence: TGCGCCAGCAGCCAAGAAGGGGGAAGAGTAGGCAATCAGCCCCAGCATTTT. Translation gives CASSQEGGRVGNQPQHF.

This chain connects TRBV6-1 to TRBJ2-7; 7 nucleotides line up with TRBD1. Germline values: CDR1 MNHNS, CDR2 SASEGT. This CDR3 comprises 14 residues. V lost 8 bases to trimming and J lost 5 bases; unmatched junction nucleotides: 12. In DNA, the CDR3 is TGTGCCAGCGGAGGACAGGACGAAAGTCACGAGCAGTACGTC. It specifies CASGGQDESHEQYV.

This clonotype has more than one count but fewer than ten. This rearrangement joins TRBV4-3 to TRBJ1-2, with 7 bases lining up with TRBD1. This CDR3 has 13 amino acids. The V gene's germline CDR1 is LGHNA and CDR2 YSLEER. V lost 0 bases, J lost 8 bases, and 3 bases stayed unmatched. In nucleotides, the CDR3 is TGCGCCAGCAGCCAAGACAGGGGGACGGGCTACACCTTC. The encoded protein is CASSQDRGTGYTF.

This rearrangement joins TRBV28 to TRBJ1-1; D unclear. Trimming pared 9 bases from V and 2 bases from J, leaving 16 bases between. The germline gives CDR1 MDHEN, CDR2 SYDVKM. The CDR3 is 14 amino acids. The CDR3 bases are TGTGCCAGTATCCCCCAGGCCTTCAACACTGAAGCTTTCTTT. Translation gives CASIPQAFNTEAFF.

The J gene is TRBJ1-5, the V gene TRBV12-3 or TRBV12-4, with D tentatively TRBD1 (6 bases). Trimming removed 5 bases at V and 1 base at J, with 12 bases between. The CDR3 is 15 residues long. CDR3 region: CASSQDSYSNQPQHF. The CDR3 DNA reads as TGTGCCAGCAGTCAGGACAGTTACAGCAATCAGCCCCAGCATTTT.

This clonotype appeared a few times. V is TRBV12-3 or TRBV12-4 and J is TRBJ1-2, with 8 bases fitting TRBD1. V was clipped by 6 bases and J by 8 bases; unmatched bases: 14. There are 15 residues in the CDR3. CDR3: CASSLITGGNSGYTF. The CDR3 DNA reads TGTGCCAGCAGCCTGATAACAGGGGGGAATTCGGGCTACACCTTC.

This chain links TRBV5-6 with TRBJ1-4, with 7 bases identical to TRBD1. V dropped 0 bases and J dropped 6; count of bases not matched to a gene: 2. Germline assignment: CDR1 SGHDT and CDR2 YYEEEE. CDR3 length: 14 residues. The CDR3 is CASSLGQGDEKLFF. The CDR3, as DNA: TGTGCCAGCAGCTTGGGACAGGGAGATGAAAAACTGTTTTTT.

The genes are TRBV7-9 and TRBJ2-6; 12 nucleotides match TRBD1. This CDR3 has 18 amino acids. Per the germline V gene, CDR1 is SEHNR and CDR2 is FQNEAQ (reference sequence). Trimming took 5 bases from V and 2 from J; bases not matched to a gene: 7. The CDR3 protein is CASSLWDRGPAGANVLTF. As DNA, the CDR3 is TGTGCCAGCAGCCTGTGGGACAGGGGGCCGGCTGGGGCCAACGTCCTGACTTTC.

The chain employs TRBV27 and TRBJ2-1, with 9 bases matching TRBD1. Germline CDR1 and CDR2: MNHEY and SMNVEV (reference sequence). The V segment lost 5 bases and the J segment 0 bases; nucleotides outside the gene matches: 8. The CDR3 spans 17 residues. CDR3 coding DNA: TGTGCCAGCAGTACGCGGAACAGGGGGCCCTCCTACAATGAGCAGTTCTTC. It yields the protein CASSTRNRGPSYNEQFF.

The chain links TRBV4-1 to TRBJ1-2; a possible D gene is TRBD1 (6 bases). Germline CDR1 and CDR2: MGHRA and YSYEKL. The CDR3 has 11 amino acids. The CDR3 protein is CATGSNYGYTF. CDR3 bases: TGCGCGACAGGCTCTAACTATGGCTACACCTTC.

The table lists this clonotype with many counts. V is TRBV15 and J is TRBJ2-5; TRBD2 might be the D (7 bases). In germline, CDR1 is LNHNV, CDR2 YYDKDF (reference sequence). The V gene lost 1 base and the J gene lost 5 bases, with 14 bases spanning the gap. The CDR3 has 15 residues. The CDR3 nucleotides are TGTGCCACCAGCAGAGTCCGGGGGGCCGGGGAGACCCAGTACTTC. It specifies CATSRVRGAGETQYF.

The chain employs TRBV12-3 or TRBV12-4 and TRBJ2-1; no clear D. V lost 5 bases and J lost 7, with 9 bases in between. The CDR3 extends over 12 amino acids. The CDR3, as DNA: TGTGCCAGCAGTATGGATTTGAATGAGCAGTTCTTC. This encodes CASSMDLNEQFF.